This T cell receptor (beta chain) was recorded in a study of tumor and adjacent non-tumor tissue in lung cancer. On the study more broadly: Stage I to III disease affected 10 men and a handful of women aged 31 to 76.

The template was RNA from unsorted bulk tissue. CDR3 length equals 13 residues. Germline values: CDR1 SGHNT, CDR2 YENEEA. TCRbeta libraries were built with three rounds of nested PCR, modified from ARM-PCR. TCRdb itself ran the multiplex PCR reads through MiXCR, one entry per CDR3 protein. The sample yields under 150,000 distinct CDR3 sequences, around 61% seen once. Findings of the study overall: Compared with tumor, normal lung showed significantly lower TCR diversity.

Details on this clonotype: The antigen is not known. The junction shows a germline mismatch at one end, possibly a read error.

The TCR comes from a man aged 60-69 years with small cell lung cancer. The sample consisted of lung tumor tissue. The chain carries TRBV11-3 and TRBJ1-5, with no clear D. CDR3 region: CASSLNRIQPQHF. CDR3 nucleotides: TGTGCCAGCAGCTTAAATCGCATTCAGCCCCAACATTTT. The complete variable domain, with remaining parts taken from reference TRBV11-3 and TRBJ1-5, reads EAGVVQSPRYKIIEKKQPVAFWCNPISGHNTLYWYLQNLGQGPELLIRYENEEAVDDSQLPKDRFSAERLKGVDSTLKIQPAELGDSAVYLCASSLNRIQPQHFGDGTRLSIL.